A selection of T cell receptor beta chains follows, all from one sample in a study of shared clonotypes between healthy human individuals. The data were produced by immunoSEQ multiplex PCR, yet TCRdb's version contains in-frame clones alone and is incomplete. The sample includes a few million clones, around nine tenths of them seen just once. Sequencing used naive CD4+ T cells sorted from blood. These receptor sequences come from a man aged 18-30 years in good health. Each CDR3 is given with its conserved first and last residue. Fields, in order: D gene, V gene, clone size, J gene, CDR3 protein, CDR3 DNA. A D gene is named only where the DNA matches it firmly. Size values are once, few and many counts, or a class for expanded clones, and some rows have none.

>TRBD1|TRBV5-4|.|TRBJ1-2
CASSLALVDRARGYTF
TGTGCCAGCAGCTTGGCTTTGGTGGACAGGGCAAGAGGCTACACCTTC
>.|TRBV2|.|TRBJ2-7
CASSETSTISIYEQYF
TGTGCCAGCAGTGAAACCTCAACTATCAGCATCTACGAGCAGTACTTC
>TRBD2|TRBV5-1|.|TRBJ2-3
CASSPGTSPADTQYF
TGCGCCAGCAGCCCCGGGACTAGCCCCGCAGATACGCAGTATTTT
>TRBD2|TRBV10-1|.|TRBJ2-7
CASSLGLAGSYEQYF
TGCGCCAGCAGTTTGGGACTAGCGGGGTCCTACGAGCAGTACTTC
>TRBD1|TRBV11-2|.|TRBJ2-7
CASSLEVRGPYEQYF
TGTGCCAGCAGCTTAGAAGTCAGGGGGCCCTACGAGCAGTACTTC
>.|TRBV15|.|TRBJ2-2
CATSRVWTENTGELFF
TGTGCCACCAGCAGAGTATGGACTGAGAACACCGGGGAGCTGTTTTTT
>.|TRBV5-1|once|TRBJ2-1
CASSLAASSSSYNEQFF
TGCGCCAGCAGCTTGGCCGCTAGCTCGAGCTCCTACAATGAGCAGTTCTTC
>.|TRBV7-2|.|TRBJ2-5
CASSLRGRGETQYF
TGTGCCAGCAGCTTAAGAGGGCGCGGGGAGACCCAGTACTTC
>TRBD1|TRBV6-1|.|TRBJ2-2
CASRRGQGNAGELFF
TGTGCCAGCAGGAGGGGACAGGGAAACGCCGGGGAGCTGTTTTTT
>.|TRBV7-9|.|TRBJ2-2
CASSLVAGRTGELFF
TGTGCCAGCAGCTTAGTGGCTGGACGCACCGGGGAGCTGTTTTTT
>TRBD2|TRBV7-9|.|TRBJ2-7
CASSLTGGSRSYEQYF
TGTGCCAGCAGTTTAACGGGGGGGTCGAGGTCCTACGAGCAGTACTTC
>TRBD1|TRBV30|.|TRBJ2-7
CAWSVIDRGPYEQYF
TGTGCCTGGAGTGTAATCGACAGGGGGCCGTACGAGCAGTACTTC
>.|TRBV7-2|.|TRBJ2-7
CASSSGLGPLQQYF
TGTGCCAGCAGCTCCGGACTTGGCCCTTTGCAGCAGTACTTC
>.|TRBV28|.|TRBJ1-5
CASSLSVQPQHF
TGTGCCAGCAGTCTATCGGTTCAGCCCCAGCATTTT
>TRBD1|TRBV2|.|TRBJ2-2
CASSGTGTNTGELFF
TGTGCCAGCAGTGGGACAGGGACGAACACCGGGGAGCTGTTTTTT
>TRBD2|TRBV11-3|.|TRBJ2-5
CASSPGLAGGPETQYF
TGTGCCAGCAGCCCGGGACTAGCGGGAGGGCCGGAGACCCAGTACTTC
>TRBD2|TRBV30|.|TRBJ2-1
CAWSPLLGTSYPYNEQFF
TGTGCCTGGAGTCCACTCTTGGGGACTAGCTATCCCTACAATGAGCAGTTCTTC
>TRBD1|TRBV5-1|.|TRBJ1-2
CASSSGQGGNYGYTF
TGCGCCAGCAGCTCGGGACAGGGGGGAAACTATGGCTACACCTTC
>.|TRBV7-9|.|TRBJ2-2
CASSSRQTGELFF
TGTGCCAGCAGCTCAAGACAGACCGGGGAGCTGTTTTTT
>TRBD2|TRBV5-1|.|TRBJ2-3
CASSRRLAGVTDTQYF
TGCGCCAGCAGCCGCCGACTAGCGGGAGTCACAGATACGCAGTATTTT
>.|TRBV7-8|.|TRBJ1-5
CASSYRINQPQHF
TGTGCCAGCAGCTATAGAATAAATCAGCCCCAGCATTTT
>TRBD1|TRBV30|few|TRBJ1-5
CAWSVQGRGGNQPQHF
TGTGCCTGGAGTGTACAAGGCAGGGGGGGCAATCAGCCCCAGCATTTT
>.|TRBV18|.|TRBJ2-1
CASSPPGRLMRNEQFF
TGTGCCAGCTCACCACCGGGGAGGTTGATGCGCAATGAGCAGTTCTTC
>.|TRBV5-1|.|TRBJ1-2
CASSLSRGEDGYTF
TGCGCCAGCAGCTTGAGTAGGGGGGAAGATGGCTACACCTTC
>TRBD1|TRBV2|once|TRBJ2-2
CASSRRTGETGELFF
TGTGCCAGCAGTCGCCGGACAGGGGAGACCGGGGAGCTGTTTTTT
>TRBD2|TRBV5-1|.|TRBJ2-7
CASSPTSGLYEQYF
TGCGCCAGCAGCCCAACTAGCGGACTTTACGAGCAGTACTTC
>.|TRBV5-1|.|TRBJ1-4
CASSLTGLPNEKLFF
TGCGCCAGCAGCTTGACGGGCCTCCCTAATGAAAAACTGTTTTTT
>TRBD1|TRBV5-1|.|TRBJ1-1
CASSFRQGSTEAFF
TGCGCCAGCAGCTTCAGACAGGGGTCCACTGAAGCTTTCTTT
>.|TRBV6-5|.|TRBJ2-3
CASSYSGVTQYF
TGTGCCAGCAGTTACTCGGGCGTTACGCAGTATTTT
>.|TRBV2|.|TRBJ2-3
CASSDGREDTQYF
TGTGCCAGCAGTGACGGGCGGGAAGATACGCAGTATTTT
>.|TRBV5-1|.|TRBJ1-1
CASSSAGPEAFF
TGCGCCAGCAGCTCGGCAGGGCCCGAAGCTTTCTTT
>TRBD1|TRBV6-1|.|TRBJ2-4
CASRQGNLAKNIQYF
TGTGCCAGCAGACAGGGGAATCTAGCCAAAAACATTCAGTACTTC